This TCR beta chain emerged from a study of shared clonotypes between healthy human individuals. This clone was seen more than once but under ten times. Profiled with immunoSEQ multiplex PCR; TCRdb holds only in-frame clones, not every one. The sample holds more than 2 million clones; 90% to 95% are singletons and the top ten take 1.5% to 2%. The germline V and J ends were trimmed by 7 bases and 3 bases, with 10 bases remaining between them. The CDR3 contains 13 residues. The germline gives CDR1 LNHDA, CDR2 SQIVND (reference sequence). Naive CD8 isolation took CD45RO-negative cells positively selected for CCR7 and excluded terminally differentiated effector memory CD45RA+ cells.

The sequence derives from a young man in good health. Some clones in this sample may be carry-over from other donors' samples. The rearrangement uses TRBV19 and TRBJ1-5; D is perhaps TRBD1 (5 bases). The sample taken for sequencing was naive CD8+ T cells from PBMCs. CDR3 residues: CASIGAVNQPQHF. The CDR3 DNA sequence: TGTGCCAGTATCGGGGCAGTCAATCAGCCCCAGCATTTT.